This TCR beta chain is drawn from a study of naive and memory T cell subsets (dated by TCRdb to 2015 to 2018). With regard to the full study: The study applied an open-source, UMI-based TCR alpha and beta sequencing pipeline to sorted naive and memory peripheral blood T cell subsets. IgG serology results and the functional CMV T cell responses were in complete agreement. RNA was DNase-treated and reverse transcribed with TCR constant-region primers, mostly using SuperScript III. The paper's findings and limits, for the study overall: TCR abundance followed a power law whose exponent differed between naive and memory subsets but was consistent across the three individuals. Clonotypes were defined as single alpha or beta chain sequences, not paired alpha/beta receptors. A few larger clonotypes were found in naive repertoires, especially CD8, and these larger clonotypes were possibly memory cells re-expressing CD45RA. In both CD4 and CD8 cells, a rise in Gini index and a fall in Shannon and inverse Simpson diversity were observed from naive through CM, EM and EMRA. Following error correction, more than 90% of naive TCR sequences occurred only once, which made naive abundance distributions much steeper than those of memory subsets. RNA-based TCR counts may be affected by expression changes linked to T cell activation and differentiation. The repertoire findings for the naive and memory subsets could not be validated, as no ground truth was available.

As regards this clonotype: Its specific antigen is unknown. Base qualities are not recorded, but no much larger clone differs from it by a single base.

TCR alpha and beta chain libraries were amplified separately from the second PCR step onward. CMV status of each donor was established by measuring IFNgamma production from CD4+ T cells after fresh PBMCs were stimulated overnight with CMV viral lysate. CD4 T cells were positively selected with Miltenyi beads, followed by positive selection of CD8 T cells from the CD4-negative fraction. After staining for CD3, CD4, CD8, CD45RA, CD27 and a live/dead dye, cells were sorted on a BD Aria II into four subsets based on CD45RA and CD27. Blood came from a few healthy volunteers, each fractionated into CD4 and CD8 T cells and then into four differentiation subsets. Around 110 ml of peripheral blood was collected from each donor, and PBMC were isolated by Ficoll-Paque PLUS density-gradient centrifugation. The sorted cells were lysed in RLT buffer, after which RNA was extracted using a Qiagen RNeasy kit and kept at -80 degrees C.

Via the germline V gene, CDR1 is MNHEY and CDR2 SVGAGI. The CDR3 starts with the cysteine, ends with the phenylalanine, and has 14 residues. Solely the CDR3 DNA is kept, with 42 bases framed from the first base. The germline ends are 11 bases apart after V is trimmed by 6 bases and J by 0 bases. Receptors were amplified or captured by UMI-ligation and nested PCR. An equimolar mix of two oligonucleotides covering both TRBC1 and TRBC2 was used as the beta constant-region primer. A single-stranded oligonucleotide carrying the SP2 primer and a 12-nucleotide UMI was ligated to the 3' end of the cDNA by T4 RNA ligase 1. Four rounds of PCR were used to amplify ligated cDNA, with nested alpha and beta constant-region primers being used together with the SP2 primer. Incubation of the ligation reaction lasted about 20-25 hours at 16 degrees C. PCR2 was typically run as a SYBR Green qPCR and stopped at a predetermined threshold to prevent over-amplification. Every purification after the first one was done using Agencourt AMPure XP magnetic beads. Library amounts were measured by Qubit and library quality was assessed on a TapeStation, where the main peak was expected at around 650 bp. Pooled libraries were sequenced on an Illumina MiSeq with v2 2x251 paired-end kits, typically giving roughly 0.9-2.1 million reads per sample. Each sample library was pooled at around 4.1 nM, and roughly 4.5-7% PhiX was included to improve cluster recognition. The study's own analysis went as follows. FASTQ reads processed by Demultiplexor were assigned V and J genes by Decombinator through tag matching that tolerated a single base-pair mismatch. UMIs were used by Collapsinator to correct both sequencing errors and frequency errors arising from PCR heterogeneity. TCRs were translated and CDR3s were extracted from the conserved cysteine to the FGXG phenylalanine by CDR3Translator, with non-productive sequences being flagged. Gini, Shannon entropy and inverse Simpson indices were calculated on repertoires that had been subsampled to equal numbers of UMI-defined TCRs. Within the linear range, a power law was fitted by maximum likelihood to the distributions of clonotype abundance. For one naive CD8 sample, the pipeline and MIGEC produced similar UMI counts, unique TCR numbers and clonal distributions. One analysis removed from the naive repertoire any naive TCRs that were also present in any memory subset from the same donor. Repertoires were searched for 7,322 CMV-associated CDR3 sequences compiled from VDJdb and a published dataset. TCRdb redid the processing of the public reads, applying fastp at Q25 and MiXCR, and retained in-frame beta chains. Identical CDR3 protein sequences are pooled into one entry, listed with their most common genes and DNA. The V and J calls come from TCRdb's annotation, not from the publication. The sample table holds 130,000 to 150,000 distinct CDR3 sequences, of which approximately 17% were seen once. The biggest ten clones account for approximately 0.15% of the sample.

This sequence uses TRBV6-5 and TRBJ1-2, with TRBD1 perhaps the D gene, on 5 matching bases. What was sequenced was naive CD4+ T cells from blood. The intended sense of this specimen's cell subset or site label: naive T cells, CD45RA high CD27+. This TCR was recovered from a human donor in good health. The CDR3 is CASRGTAANYGYTF. The DNA reads as follows: TGTGCCAGCAGAGGGACGGCTGCTAACTATGGCTACACCTTC.